The rows below give T cell receptor beta chains drawn from one sample of a study of blood T cell repertoires in COVID-19. This table comes from immunoSEQ multiplex PCR, and its TCRdb copy is limited to in-frame clones, with some not included. The sample contains around 100,000 clones, around nine tenths of which appear only once. Specimen: peripheral blood. Every receptor here comes from a woman of 80 years or more in a cohort sampled during active COVID-19. Each CDR3 is given with its conserved first and last residue. Fields, in order: CDR3 DNA, CDR3 protein, D gene, J gene, V gene, CDR3 length, clone size. A D gene is named only where the DNA matches it firmly. The size field is filled for only some rows; it gives once, few, many or a size class.

CDR3 DNA: TGCGCCAGCAGCCTCGGGACTAGCGGGGGGGCGCTTTTTGAGTTCTTC
CDR3 protein: CASSLGTSGGALFEFF
D gene: TRBD2
J gene: TRBJ2-1
V gene: TRBV5-1
CDR3 length: 16
clone size: -

CDR3 DNA: TGTGCCAGCAGCCTCAGACTAGCGGGGGAAGAGACCCAGTACTTC
CDR3 protein: CASSLRLAGEETQYF
D gene: TRBD2
J gene: TRBJ2-5
V gene: TRBV5-4
CDR3 length: 15
clone size: -

CDR3 DNA: TGCAGCGTTGAACTGACAGGTCTAAGCTCCTACGAGCAGTACTTC
CDR3 protein: CSVELTGLSSYEQYF
D gene: -
J gene: TRBJ2-7
V gene: TRBV29-1
CDR3 length: 15
clone size: -

CDR3 DNA: TGTGCCAGCAGCTTCGATGTTGGGAGGAGGGGAGAGACCCAGTACTTC
CDR3 protein: CASSFDVGRRGETQYF
D gene: -
J gene: TRBJ2-5
V gene: TRBV7-9
CDR3 length: 16
clone size: -

CDR3 DNA: TGTGCCAGCGGCGGCCGTAGCTCCTATAATTCACCCCTCCACTTT
CDR3 protein: CASGGRSSYNSPLHF
D gene: -
J gene: TRBJ1-6
V gene: TRBV6-5
CDR3 length: 15
clone size: -

CDR3 DNA: TGTGCCAGCAGTTTCCTCAGTGCCGGGGAGCTGTTTTTT
CDR3 protein: CASSFLSAGELFF
D gene: -
J gene: TRBJ2-2
V gene: TRBV6-5
CDR3 length: 13
clone size: -

CDR3 DNA: TGCGCCAGCAGCTGGGGCCCGTCCTACGAGCAGTACTTC
CDR3 protein: CASSWGPSYEQYF
D gene: -
J gene: TRBJ2-7
V gene: TRBV5-1
CDR3 length: 13
clone size: -

CDR3 DNA: TGTGCCAGCAGCTTGTCCGGGATGGGTCAGGGCACAGATACGCAGTATTTT
CDR3 protein: CASSLSGMGQGTDTQYF
D gene: -
J gene: TRBJ2-3
V gene: TRBV7-2
CDR3 length: 17
clone size: once

CDR3 DNA: TGTGCCAGCAATAGACAGGGGAAATACACTGAAGCTTTCTTT
CDR3 protein: CASNRQGKYTEAFF
D gene: TRBD1
J gene: TRBJ1-1
V gene: TRBV27
CDR3 length: 14
clone size: -

CDR3 DNA: TGCGCCAGCAGCTCAGGACTAGCGGGGAACACCGGGGAGCTGTTTTTT
CDR3 protein: CASSSGLAGNTGELFF
D gene: TRBD2
J gene: TRBJ2-2
V gene: TRBV5-1
CDR3 length: 16
clone size: -

CDR3 DNA: TGTGCCAGCAGCCAAACAGCGGATCGAGAGACCCAGTACTTC
CDR3 protein: CASSQTADRETQYF
D gene: -
J gene: TRBJ2-5
V gene: TRBV7-9
CDR3 length: 14
clone size: -

CDR3 DNA: TGTGCCAGCAGTGAACAGGACTATGGCTACACCTTC
CDR3 protein: CASSEQDYGYTF
D gene: -
J gene: TRBJ1-2
V gene: TRBV2
CDR3 length: 12
clone size: -

CDR3 DNA: TGTGCCAGCAGCCTATGGGACAGTTTCTCGACTAATGAAAAACTGTTTTTT
CDR3 protein: CASSLWDSFSTNEKLFF
D gene: TRBD1
J gene: TRBJ1-4
V gene: TRBV13
CDR3 length: 17
clone size: -

CDR3 DNA: TGTGCCAGCAGCTCGGATGAGGGGGCGAAAATTAATGAAAAACTGTTTTTT
CDR3 protein: CASSSDEGAKINEKLFF
D gene: TRBD1
J gene: TRBJ1-4
V gene: TRBV5-4
CDR3 length: 17
clone size: -

CDR3 DNA: TGCAGCGTTGAAGACACTGGACAGGGGCCTGAAAAACTGTTTTTT
CDR3 protein: CSVEDTGQGPEKLFF
D gene: TRBD1
J gene: TRBJ1-4
V gene: TRBV29-1
CDR3 length: 15
clone size: -

CDR3 DNA: TGTGCCAGCACCCGGGGATTGAAGGGGACAGGGGTAACCTACGAGCAGTACTTC
CDR3 protein: CASTRGLKGTGVTYEQYF
D gene: TRBD1
J gene: TRBJ2-7
V gene: TRBV28
CDR3 length: 18
clone size: -

CDR3 DNA: TGTGCCAGCAGCCTTGGGACTAGCGGGGGGCCATCTCTCAATGAGCAGTTCTTC
CDR3 protein: CASSLGTSGGPSLNEQFF
D gene: TRBD2
J gene: TRBJ2-1
V gene: TRBV9
CDR3 length: 18
clone size: -

CDR3 DNA: TGTGCTAGTGGTTTGAGCCTGGATGGCTACACCTTC
CDR3 protein: CASGLSLDGYTF
D gene: -
J gene: TRBJ1-2
V gene: TRBV12-5
CDR3 length: 12
clone size: -

CDR3 DNA: TGTGCCAGCAGCCAAGATCAGGAGGGTTACTCCTACGAGCAGTACTTC
CDR3 protein: CASSQDQEGYSYEQYF
D gene: -
J gene: TRBJ2-7
V gene: TRBV4-2
CDR3 length: 16
clone size: -

CDR3 DNA: TGTGCCAGCTCAGACAGACTCAACTATGGCTACACCTTC
CDR3 protein: CASSDRLNYGYTF
D gene: -
J gene: TRBJ1-2
V gene: TRBV18
CDR3 length: 13
clone size: once

CDR3 DNA: TGTGCTTCGACCCCGGGACAGGGGTTGGTCAATGAGCAGTTCTTC
CDR3 protein: CASTPGQGLVNEQFF
D gene: TRBD1
J gene: TRBJ2-1
V gene: TRBV9
CDR3 length: 15
clone size: once

CDR3 DNA: TGTGCCAGTAGTCTCGGGGAAGAGACCCAGTACTTC
CDR3 protein: CASSLGEETQYF
D gene: -
J gene: TRBJ2-5
V gene: TRBV19
CDR3 length: 12
clone size: -

CDR3 DNA: TGTGCCAGCAGCTTAGTCGCGGGAGCCTACAATGAGCAGTTCTTC
CDR3 protein: CASSLVAGAYNEQFF
D gene: TRBD2
J gene: TRBJ2-1
V gene: TRBV7-2
CDR3 length: 15
clone size: -